Below, one T cell receptor beta chain is given with its context. There is no known antigen for this receptor. Per-nucleotide qualities are absent, and no much larger clonotype sits a single base away. V and J are trimmed by 4 bases and 2 bases, and the gene matches miss 6 bases of the junction. The CDR3 runs 16 amino acids, cysteine and phenylalanine included. Only CDR3 DNA is held: 48 bases, read in frame from base 1. As encoded in the germline V gene, CDR1 is WSHSY while CDR2 is SAAADI. TCRbeta CDR3 regions were amplified from genomic DNA by means of the immunoSEQ Assay, a bias-controlled multiplex PCR. The source study handled its data this way. The number of nucleated cells in each sample was estimated by amplification of reference gene primers within the assay. To quantify the absolute abundance of each unique TCRbeta CDR3 rearrangement, sequence reads were collapsed and filtered. For each sample, productive Simpson clonality was calculated as the square root of Simpson's diversity index across productive rearrangements. The source is immuneACCESS, and TCRdb retained only in-frame sequences with V and J called. Part of the clones is not carried over; for the studies checked, unresolved V genes explain less than half of this, and the remainder is unexplained. That table furnishes V, J and clone size, whereas the DNA furnished D and trimming. For this sample there are about 200,000 clones; 70% to 90% appear just once. The ten largest clones represent about 4.1% of the sample.

In the prospective study, participants were about 18 to 100 years old, resided in 25 or so geographic areas of the United States, and were enrolled through a virtual design. To assign participants to cohorts, the prospective study relied on clinical history that participants themselves reported in a screening survey and a study questionnaire. In the prospective study, mobile phlebotomists collected whole blood, serum and a nasopharyngeal or oropharyngeal swab from each participant. Prospective study participants could optionally give additional blood draws and questionnaires over a roughly 2-month period. Before DNA extraction, blood samples from the prospective study were shipped at room temperature or frozen. The sample belongs to a study of blood T cell repertoires in COVID-19 (dated by TCRdb to the early 2020s). At the level of the whole study: The collaborator samples originated in the United States, Italy and Spain and spanned the acute and convalescent phases of COVID-19. The material from the prospective study consisted of cDNA or gDNA derived from T cells, B-cell-depleted T cells, or PBMCs. Deeply sampled blood TCRbeta repertoires from subjects exposed to, actively infected with, or recovered from COVID-19 were included in the dataset. The repertoires were released in a freely available public database intended as a resource for research on the immune response to SARS-CoV-2. Samples came from the ongoing ImmuneRACE study (first 160 participants) plus 1,254 subjects from 6 global collaborators. A de-identified subject ID, COVID-19 status, age in years and sex were almost always included in the sample metadata. Where available, HLA class I and class II types were obtained from metadata supplied by the sample provider rather than from assay-based typing. The investigation overall reported the following: The amount of clinical and demographic metadata varied by source and participant and was provided uncurated.

Sequencing was performed on PBMCs or T cells enriched from blood (not recorded which). The source is a woman aged 40-49 years with acute COVID-19. Rearrangement joined TRBV10-2 to TRBJ2-2; TRBD1 lines up with 8 middle nucleotides. The sequenced DNA: TGCGCCAGCAGTGGGACAGGGCGGAGAAACACCGGGGAGCTGTTTTTT. Its amino acids are CASSGTGRRNTGELFF.